This T cell receptor (beta chain) derives from a study of T cell responses to AZD1222 COVID-19 vaccine. Study-wide points: Once two AZD1222 doses were given, Spike-specific TCR breadth and depth went up. Spike-spanning, vaccine-associated CD4 TCRs were dominant at 160-218 and 743-854.

A remark on this clone: Antigen unknown.

The V end lost 6 bases, the J end lost 4 bases, and 22 bases lay between the germline ends. The CDR3 extends over 17 amino acids. In germline, CDR1 is MDHEN, CDR2 SYDVKM. Sequenced by immunoSEQ multiplex PCR; TCRdb stores in-frame clones only, minus some. The sample carries roughly 80,000 clones, around nine tenths recorded once. The TCR was taken from an adult in good health. The chain is built from TRBV28 and TRBJ2-1; D unresolved. Source: peripheral blood, taken on day 0 of AZD1222 vaccination. This CDR3 reads CASSRGPEVPRYNEQFF. As DNA, the CDR3 is TGTGCCAGCAGCCGCGGCCCAGAGGTCCCTAGGTACAATGAGCAGTTCTTC.